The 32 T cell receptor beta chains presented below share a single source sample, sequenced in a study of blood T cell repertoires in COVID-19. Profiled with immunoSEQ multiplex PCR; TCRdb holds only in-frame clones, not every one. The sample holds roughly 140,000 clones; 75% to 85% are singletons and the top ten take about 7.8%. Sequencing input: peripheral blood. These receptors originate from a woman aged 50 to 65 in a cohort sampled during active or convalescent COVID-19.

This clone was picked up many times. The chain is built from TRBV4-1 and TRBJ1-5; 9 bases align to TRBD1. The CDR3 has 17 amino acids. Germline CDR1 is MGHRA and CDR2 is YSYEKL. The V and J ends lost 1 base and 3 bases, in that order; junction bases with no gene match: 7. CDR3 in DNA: TGCGCCAGCAGCCAAGCTGCGGGACAGGGTTACAATCAGCCCCAGCATTTT. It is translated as CASSQAAGQGYNQPQHF.

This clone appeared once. The CDR3 is CASSDGGGSGANVLTF. In DNA form, the CDR3 reads TGTGCCAGCAGTGATGGTGGAGGATCTGGGGCCAACGTCCTGACTTTC. The genes are TRBV6-1 and TRBJ2-6; possibly TRBD2 for D (5 bases). Per germline, CDR1 MNHNS and CDR2 SASEGT. Deletions cut 3 bases from V and 1 base from J, with 10 bases between. CDR3 size: 16 residues.

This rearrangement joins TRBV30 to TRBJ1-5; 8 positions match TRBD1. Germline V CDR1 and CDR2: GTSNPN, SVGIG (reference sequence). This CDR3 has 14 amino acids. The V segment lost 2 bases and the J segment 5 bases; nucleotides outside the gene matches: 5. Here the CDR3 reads CAWSSTGADQPQHF. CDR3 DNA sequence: TGTGCCTGGAGTTCGACAGGGGCGGATCAGCCCCAGCATTTT.

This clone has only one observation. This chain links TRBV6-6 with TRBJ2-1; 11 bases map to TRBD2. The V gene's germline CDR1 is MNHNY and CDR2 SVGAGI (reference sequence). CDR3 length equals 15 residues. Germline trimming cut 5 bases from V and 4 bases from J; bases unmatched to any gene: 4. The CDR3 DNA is TGTGCCAGCAGTAAACTAGCGGGGGTATACAATGAGCAGTTCTTC. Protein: CASSKLAGVYNEQFF.

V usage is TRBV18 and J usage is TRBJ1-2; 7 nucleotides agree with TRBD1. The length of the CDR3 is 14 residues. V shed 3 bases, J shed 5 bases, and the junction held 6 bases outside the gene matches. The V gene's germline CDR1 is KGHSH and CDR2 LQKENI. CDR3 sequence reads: CASSPADRPYGYTF. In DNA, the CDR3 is TGTGCCAGCTCACCGGCGGACAGGCCGTATGGCTACACCTTC.

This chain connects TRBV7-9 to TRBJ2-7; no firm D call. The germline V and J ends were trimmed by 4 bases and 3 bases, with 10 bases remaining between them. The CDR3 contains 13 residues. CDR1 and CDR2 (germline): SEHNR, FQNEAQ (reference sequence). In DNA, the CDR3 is TGTGCCAGCAGCTCCACCCTAGGCTACGAGCAGTACTTC. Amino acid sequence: CASSSTLGYEQYF.

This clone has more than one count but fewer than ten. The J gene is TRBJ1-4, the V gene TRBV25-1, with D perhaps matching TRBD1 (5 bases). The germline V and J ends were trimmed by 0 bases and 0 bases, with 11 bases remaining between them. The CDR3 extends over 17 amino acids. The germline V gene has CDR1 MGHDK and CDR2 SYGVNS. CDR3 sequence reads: CASSEYRGGSTNEKLFF. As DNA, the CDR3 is TGTGCCAGCAGTGAATATAGGGGCGGATCAACTAATGAAAAACTGTTTTTT.

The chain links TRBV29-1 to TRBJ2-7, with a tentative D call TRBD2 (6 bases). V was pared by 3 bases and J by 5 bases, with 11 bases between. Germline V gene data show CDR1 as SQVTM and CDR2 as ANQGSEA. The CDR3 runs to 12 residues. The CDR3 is CSVEEGGHEQYF. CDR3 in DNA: TGCAGCGTTGAGGAGGGTGGCCACGAGCAGTACTTC.

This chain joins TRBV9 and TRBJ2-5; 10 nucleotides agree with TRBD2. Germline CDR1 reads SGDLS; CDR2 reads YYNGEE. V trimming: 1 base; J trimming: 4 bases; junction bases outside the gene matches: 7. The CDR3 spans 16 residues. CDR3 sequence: CASSVNSGGPGETQYF. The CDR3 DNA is TGTGCCAGCAGCGTAAATAGCGGGGGGCCCGGAGAGACCCAGTACTTC.

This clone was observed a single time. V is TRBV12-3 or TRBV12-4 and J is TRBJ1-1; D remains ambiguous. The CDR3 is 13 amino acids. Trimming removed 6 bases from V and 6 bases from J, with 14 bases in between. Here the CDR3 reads CASSPRRESEAFF. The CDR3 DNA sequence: TGTGCCAGCAGCCCTCGTAGGGAGTCTGAAGCTTTCTTT.

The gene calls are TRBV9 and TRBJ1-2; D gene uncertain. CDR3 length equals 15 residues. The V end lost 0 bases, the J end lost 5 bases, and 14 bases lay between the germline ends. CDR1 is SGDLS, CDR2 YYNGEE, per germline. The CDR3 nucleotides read TGTGCCAGCAGCGTAGTGTATGACTTTGGGTATGGCTACACCTTC. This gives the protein CASSVVYDFGYGYTF.

The DNA for the CDR3 is TGTGCCAGCAGTGAATGGGAGTCCACTGAAGCTTTCTTT. Residues: CASSEWESTEAFF. V usage is TRBV2 and J usage is TRBJ1-1; D gene uncertain. V was shortened by 2 bases and J by 4 bases, with 8 bases between the two germline ends. This CDR3 comprises 13 residues. Germline V gene sequence: CDR1 SNHLY, CDR2 FYNNEI.

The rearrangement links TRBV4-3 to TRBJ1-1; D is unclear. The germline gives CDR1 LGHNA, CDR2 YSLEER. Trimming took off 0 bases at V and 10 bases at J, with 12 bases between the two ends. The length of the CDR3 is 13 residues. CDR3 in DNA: TGCGCCAGCAGCCAAGATGTGGCTGCATCAGCTTTCTTT. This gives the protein CASSQDVAASAFF.

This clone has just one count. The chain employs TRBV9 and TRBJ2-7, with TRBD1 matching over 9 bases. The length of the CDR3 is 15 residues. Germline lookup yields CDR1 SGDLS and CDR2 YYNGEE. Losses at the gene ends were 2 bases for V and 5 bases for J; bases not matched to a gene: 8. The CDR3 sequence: CASSVNRGRFDEQYF. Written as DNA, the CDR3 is TGTGCCAGCAGCGTCAACAGGGGGCGCTTCGACGAGCAGTACTTC.

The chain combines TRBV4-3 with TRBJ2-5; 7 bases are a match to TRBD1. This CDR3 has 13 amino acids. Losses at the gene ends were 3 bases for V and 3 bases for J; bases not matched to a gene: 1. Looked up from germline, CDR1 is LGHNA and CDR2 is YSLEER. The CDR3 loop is CASSQQGEETQYF. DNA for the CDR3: TGCGCCAGCAGCCAGCAGGGGGAAGAGACCCAGTACTTC.

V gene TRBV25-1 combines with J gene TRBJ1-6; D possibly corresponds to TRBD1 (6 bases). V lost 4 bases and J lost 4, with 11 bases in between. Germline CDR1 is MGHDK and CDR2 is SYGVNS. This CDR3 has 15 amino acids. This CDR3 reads CASSASDSYNSPLHF. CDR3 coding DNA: TGTGCCAGCAGTGCTTCGGACAGTTATAATTCACCCCTCCACTTT.

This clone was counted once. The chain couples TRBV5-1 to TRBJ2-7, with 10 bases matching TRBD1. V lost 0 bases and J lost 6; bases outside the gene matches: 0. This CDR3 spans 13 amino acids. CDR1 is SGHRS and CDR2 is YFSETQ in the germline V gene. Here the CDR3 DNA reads TGCGCCAGCAGCTTGGGGACAGGGGGCGAGCAGTACTTC. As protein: CASSLGTGGEQYF.

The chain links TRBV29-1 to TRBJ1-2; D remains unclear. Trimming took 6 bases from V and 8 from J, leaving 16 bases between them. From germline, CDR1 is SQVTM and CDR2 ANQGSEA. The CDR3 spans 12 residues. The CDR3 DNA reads TGCAGCGTGGGTCAGGCCTCCTTGGGCTACACCTTC. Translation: CSVGQASLGYTF.

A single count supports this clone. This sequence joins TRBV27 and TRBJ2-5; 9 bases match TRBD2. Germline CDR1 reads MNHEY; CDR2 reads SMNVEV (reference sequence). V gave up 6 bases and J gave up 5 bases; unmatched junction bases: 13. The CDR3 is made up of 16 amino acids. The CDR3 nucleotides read TGTGCCAGCAGCCGAGGGGGGCTAGCGGGATGGGAGACCCAGTACTTC. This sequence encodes CASSRGGLAGWETQYF.

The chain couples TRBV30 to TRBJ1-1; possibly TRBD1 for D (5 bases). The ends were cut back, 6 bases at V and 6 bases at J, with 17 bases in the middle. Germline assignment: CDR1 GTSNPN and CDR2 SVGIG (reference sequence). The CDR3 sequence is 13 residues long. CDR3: CACTRGRRAEAFF. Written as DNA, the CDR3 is TGTGCCTGTACCCGGGGCCGGAGGGCTGAAGCTTTCTTT.

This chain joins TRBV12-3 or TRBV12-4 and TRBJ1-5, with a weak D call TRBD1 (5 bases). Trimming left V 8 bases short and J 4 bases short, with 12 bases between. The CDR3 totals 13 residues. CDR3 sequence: CASGEQDNQPQHF. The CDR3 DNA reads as TGTGCCAGCGGCGAACAGGATAATCAGCCCCAGCATTTT.

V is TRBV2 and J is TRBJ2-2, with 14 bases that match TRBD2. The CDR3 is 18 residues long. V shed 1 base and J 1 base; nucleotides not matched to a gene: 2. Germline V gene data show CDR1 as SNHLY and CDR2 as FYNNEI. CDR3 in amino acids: CASSEVGLAGENTGELFF. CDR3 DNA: TGTGCCAGCAGTGAAGTGGGACTAGCGGGGGAGAACACCGGGGAGCTGTTTTTT.

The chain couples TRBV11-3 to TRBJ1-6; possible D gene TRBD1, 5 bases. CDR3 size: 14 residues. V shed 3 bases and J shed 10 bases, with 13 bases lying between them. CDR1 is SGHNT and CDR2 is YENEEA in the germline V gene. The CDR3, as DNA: TGTGCCAGCAGCTTGGCCAGGGCAAGATCACCCCTCCACTTT. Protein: CASSLARARSPLHF.

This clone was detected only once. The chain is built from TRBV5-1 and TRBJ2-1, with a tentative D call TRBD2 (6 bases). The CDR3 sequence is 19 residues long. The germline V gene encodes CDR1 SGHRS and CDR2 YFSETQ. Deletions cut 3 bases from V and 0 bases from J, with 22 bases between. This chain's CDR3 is CASSWPRDFGPSSYNEQFF. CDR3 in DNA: TGCGCCAGCAGCTGGCCCCGGGACTTCGGACCGAGCTCCTACAATGAGCAGTTCTTC.

The CDR3 sequence: CASSPAPSGDGYTF. CDR3 nucleotide sequence: TGTGCCAGCAGCCCCGCACCGAGCGGAGATGGCTACACCTTC. The chain carries TRBV9 and TRBJ1-2; D gene unclear. The CDR3 contains 14 residues. The germline CDR1 and CDR2 sequences are SGDLS and YYNGEE. Trimming cost V 4 bases and J 6 bases, with 16 bases left between them.

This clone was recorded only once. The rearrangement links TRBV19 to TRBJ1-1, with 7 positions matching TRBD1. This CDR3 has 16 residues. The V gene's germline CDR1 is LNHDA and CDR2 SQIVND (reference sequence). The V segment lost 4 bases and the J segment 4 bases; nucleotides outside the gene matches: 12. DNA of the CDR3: TGTGCCAGTAGTACCAATGACAGGGAGTGGATCACTGAAGCTTTCTTT. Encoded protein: CASSTNDREWITEAFF.

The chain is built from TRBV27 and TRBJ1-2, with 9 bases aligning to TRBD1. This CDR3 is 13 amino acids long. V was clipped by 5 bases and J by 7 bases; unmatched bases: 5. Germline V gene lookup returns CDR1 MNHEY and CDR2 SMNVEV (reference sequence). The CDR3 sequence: CASSKQGAGGYTF. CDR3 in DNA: TGTGCCAGCAGTAAACAGGGGGCTGGTGGCTACACCTTC.

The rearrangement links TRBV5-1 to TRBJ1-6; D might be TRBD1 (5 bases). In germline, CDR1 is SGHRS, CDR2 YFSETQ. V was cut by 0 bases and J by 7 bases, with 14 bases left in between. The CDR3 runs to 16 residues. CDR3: CASSLGGRAGNSPLHF. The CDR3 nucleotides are TGCGCCAGCAGCTTGGGAGGCAGGGCAGGGAATTCACCCCTCCACTTT.

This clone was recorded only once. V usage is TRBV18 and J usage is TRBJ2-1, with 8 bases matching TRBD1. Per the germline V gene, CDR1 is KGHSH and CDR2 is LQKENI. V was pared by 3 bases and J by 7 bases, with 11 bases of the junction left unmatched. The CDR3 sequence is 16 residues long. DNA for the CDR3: TGTGCCAGCTCACCTTTACGGACAGGGACTTCAAATGAGCAGTTCTTC. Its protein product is CASSPLRTGTSNEQFF.

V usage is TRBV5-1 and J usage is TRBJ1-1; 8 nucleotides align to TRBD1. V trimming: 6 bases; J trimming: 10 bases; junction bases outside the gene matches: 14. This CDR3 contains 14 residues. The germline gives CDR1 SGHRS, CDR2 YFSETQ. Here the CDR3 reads CASTYMTGVEGAFF. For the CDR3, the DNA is TGCGCCAGCACCTACATGACAGGGGTAGAGGGAGCTTTCTTT. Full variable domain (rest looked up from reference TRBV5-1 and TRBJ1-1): KAGVTQTPRYLIKTRGQQVTLSCSPISGHRSVSWYQQTPGQGLQFLFEYFSETQRNKGNFPGRFSGRQFSNSRSEMNVSTLELGDSALYLCASTYMTGVEGAFFGQGTRLTVV.

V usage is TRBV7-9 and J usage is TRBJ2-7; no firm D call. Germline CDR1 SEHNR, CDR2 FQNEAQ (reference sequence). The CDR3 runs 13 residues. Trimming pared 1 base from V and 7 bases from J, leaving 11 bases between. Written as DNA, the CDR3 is TGTGCCAGCAGCTTAGGAGAGTTGCGGGAGCAGTACTTC. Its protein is CASSLGELREQYF.

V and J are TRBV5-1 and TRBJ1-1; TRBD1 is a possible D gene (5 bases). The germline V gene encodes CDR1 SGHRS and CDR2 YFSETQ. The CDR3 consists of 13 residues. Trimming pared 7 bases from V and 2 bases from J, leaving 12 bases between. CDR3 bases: TGCGCCAGCGGATTTACAGGCAACACTGAAGCTTTCTTT. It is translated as CASGFTGNTEAFF.